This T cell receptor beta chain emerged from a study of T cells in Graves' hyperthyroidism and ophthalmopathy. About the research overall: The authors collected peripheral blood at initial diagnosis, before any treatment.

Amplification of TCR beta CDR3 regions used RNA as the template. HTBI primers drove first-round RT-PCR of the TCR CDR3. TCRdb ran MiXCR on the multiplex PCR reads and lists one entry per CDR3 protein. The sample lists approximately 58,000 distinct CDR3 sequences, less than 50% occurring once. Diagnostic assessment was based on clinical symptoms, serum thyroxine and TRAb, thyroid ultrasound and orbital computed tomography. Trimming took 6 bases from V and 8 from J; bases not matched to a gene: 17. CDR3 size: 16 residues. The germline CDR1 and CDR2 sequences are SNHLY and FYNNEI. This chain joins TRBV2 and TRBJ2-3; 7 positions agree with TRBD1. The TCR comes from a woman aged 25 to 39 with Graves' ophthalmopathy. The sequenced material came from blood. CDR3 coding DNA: TGTGCCAGCAGCTCGAGCTCCTGGGTAGGGGGCGGTACGCAGTATTTT. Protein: CASSSSSWVGGGTQYF.